These 2 T cell receptor beta chains were sequenced from one sample in a study of response to subunit inactivated influenza vaccine. MiXCR, run by TCRdb on the RT-PCR reads, gives a single entry per CDR3 protein. This sample has fewer than 800,000 distinct CDR3 sequences, with roughly 14% found just once. This material consisted of PBMCs from blood, taken roughly 12 days after vaccination. The receptors come from a man aged 45-65 years who received an inactivated influenza vaccine.

In its sample, this clonotype was seen many times. V usage is TRBV5-1 and J usage is TRBJ2-2; TRBD2 agrees at 7 bases. CDR1 SGHRS and CDR2 YFSETQ come from the germline V gene. This CDR3 has 15 amino acids. Germline trimming cut 4 bases from V and 5 bases from J; bases unmatched to any gene: 8. The CDR3 DNA sequence: TGCGCCAGCAGCCCGGCCGGGACTAAAACCGGGGAGCTGTTTTTT. It codes for CASSPAGTKTGELFF.

The chain has TRBV28 and TRBJ1-2; 7 bases match TRBD1. Germline V gene lookup returns CDR1 MDHEN and CDR2 SYDVKM. The ends lost 6 bases at V and 11 bases at J; junction bases unmatched: 9. The CDR3 spans 12 residues. CDR3 sequence reads: CASSPGTDLYTF. In nucleotides, the CDR3 is TGTGCCAGCAGCCCCGGGACAGACCTTTACACCTTC.